The 16 T cell receptor beta chains below all came from one sample that was sequenced in a study of cytomegalovirus exposure and HLA in healthy donors. TCRdb keeps only in-frame clones here, not all; method: immunoSEQ multiplex PCR. The table lists roughly 200,000 clones, 80% to 90% of them singletons, with 1% to 1.5% in the top ten. The sample taken for sequencing was PBMCs. These receptors were obtained from a woman aged 30 to 39 in good health and CMV-seronegative.

The chain is built from TRBV5-1 and TRBJ1-1; the match to TRBD1 covers 8 bases. CDR1 and CDR2 (germline): SGHRS, YFSETQ. The CDR3 totals 14 residues. After removal of 4 bases from V and 0 bases from J, the junction contained 2 bases not matched to a gene. The CDR3 sequence: CASSQGALNTEAFF. The CDR3 bases are TGCGCCAGCAGCCAGGGGGCGCTGAACACTGAAGCTTTCTTT. The full variable domain, completed using reference TRBV5-1 and TRBJ1-1, is KAGVTQTPRYLIKTRGQQVTLSCSPISGHRSVSWYQQTPGQGLQFLFEYFSETQRNKGNFPGRFSGRQFSNSRSEMNVSTLELGDSALYLCASSQGALNTEAFFGQGTRLTVV.

Only one count was recorded for this clone. This sequence joins TRBV30 and TRBJ2-5; D perhaps matches TRBD1 (5 bases). Germline loops: CDR1 GTSNPN, CDR2 SVGIG (reference sequence). CDR3 length: 13 residues. Trimming pared 4 bases from V and 5 bases from J, leaving 14 bases between. CDR3 nucleotides: TGTGCCTGGAACCAGGGATTGAGTGAGACCCAGTACTTC. Translated, it gives CAWNQGLSETQYF.

This chain connects TRBV9 to TRBJ1-1, with a weak D call TRBD1 (5 bases). The CDR3 is 14 amino acids. CDR1 and CDR2 (germline): SGDLS, YYNGEE. V gave up 4 bases and J gave up 4 bases, with 14 bases separating them. The DNA for the CDR3 is TGTGCCAGCAGCCCAAGGGACTTAGGCACTGAAGCTTTCTTT. It yields the protein CASSPRDLGTEAFF.

The J gene is TRBJ1-1, the V gene TRBV6-1, with D perhaps TRBD1 (5 bases). The CDR3 has 13 residues. V was trimmed by 8 bases and J by 1 base, leaving 11 bases between them. Looked up from germline, CDR1 is MNHNS and CDR2 is SASEGT. The CDR3 DNA reads TGTGCCAGCTTTCCCACAGGGAACACTGAAGCTTTCTTT. Its protein product is CASFPTGNTEAFF.

V usage is TRBV10-3 and J usage is TRBJ2-7; TRBD2 agrees at 10 bases. The CDR3 length is 14 residues. V lost 5 bases, J lost 3 bases, and 4 bases stayed unmatched. Looked up from germline, CDR1 is ENHRY and CDR2 is SYGVKD. The CDR3 region has the DNA TGTGCCATCAGTTCCTTAGCGGGAGGCTACGAGCAGTACTTC. Protein: CAISSLAGGYEQYF.

This clone occurred once. The chain carries TRBV4-1 and TRBJ1-1; 8 bases align to TRBD1. Germline V gene lookup returns CDR1 MGHRA and CDR2 YSYEKL. CDR3 size: 17 residues. Trimming took 3 bases from V and 1 from J; bases not matched to a gene: 10. Written as DNA, the CDR3 is TGCGCCAGCAGCCAGACGTCCAGGGGGCTAGGGAACACTGAAGCTTTCTTT. Residues: CASSQTSRGLGNTEAFF.

The sample holds one count of this clone. The gene calls are TRBV6-1 and TRBJ2-7, with TRBD1 matching 7 bases. J gave up 0 bases and V 11 bases, and 4 bases lay outside the gene matches. This CDR3 region has 12 residues. Germline CDR1 reads MNHNS; CDR2 reads SASEGT. In DNA form, the CDR3 reads TGTGCCGGCCGGGACAGCTCCTACGAGCAGTACTTC. Encoded protein: CAGRDSSYEQYF.

CDR3 DNA: TGTGCCAGCAGTCGTACCGGGACAGGGACTGAAGCTTTCTTT. It specifies CASSRTGTGTEAFF. The chain links TRBV16 to TRBJ1-1, with 9 bases fitting TRBD1. J gave up 5 bases and V 6 bases, and 7 bases lay outside the gene matches. This CDR3 contains 14 residues. Germline values: CDR1 KGHSY, CDR2 FQNENV.

This chain connects TRBV2 to TRBJ1-5, with 7 bases fitting TRBD1. The CDR3 length is 15 residues. Germline V CDR1 and CDR2: SNHLY, FYNNEI. J was trimmed by 0 bases and V by 7 bases; bases with no gene match: 6. The CDR3 loop reads CASTLDRSSNQPQHF. CDR3 nucleotides: TGTGCCAGCACCCTGGACAGGAGTAGCAATCAGCCCCAGCATTTT.

J is TRBJ2-7 and V is TRBV11-2; 7 bases map to TRBD2. Germline lookup yields CDR1 SGHAT and CDR2 FQNNGV. The CDR3 sequence is 15 residues long. Trimming removed 1 base from V and 4 bases from J; junction bases left unmatched: 7. CDR3 sequence reads: CASSLAQRGPYEQYF. DNA of the CDR3: TGTGCCAGCAGCTTAGCCCAGCGGGGACCTTACGAGCAGTACTTC.

This clone was picked up one time. This chain links TRBV6-1 with TRBJ1-1, with D unresolved. V gave up 6 bases and J gave up 3 bases, with 11 bases separating them. The CDR3 consists of 13 residues. Germline CDR1 MNHNS, CDR2 SASEGT. The CDR3 DNA reads TGTGCCAGCAGGTTCGGGGTACACACTGAAGCTTTCTTT. Protein sequence: CASRFGVHTEAFF.

This rearrangement joins TRBV29-1 to TRBJ1-1, with 8 bases identical to TRBD1. The CDR3 runs 13 residues. V trimming: 6 bases; J trimming: 6 bases; junction bases outside the gene matches: 9. In germline, CDR1 is SQVTM, CDR2 ANQGSEA. For the CDR3, the DNA is TGCAGCGTAGACAGGGGTGGGTTCGCTGAAGCTTTCTTT. Translation: CSVDRGGFAEAFF.

CDR3 sequence reads: CASSQDPGQGRQPQHF. The CDR3 DNA follows: TGCGCCAGCAGCCAAGACCCCGGACAGGGACGTCAGCCCCAGCATTTT. This sequence joins TRBV4-1 and TRBJ1-5, with 8 bases aligning to TRBD1. The CDR3 has 16 amino acids. Trimming took 0 bases from V and 6 from J; bases not matched to a gene: 7. Germline assignment: CDR1 MGHRA and CDR2 YSYEKL.

The chain couples TRBV7-3 to TRBJ1-2, with a tentative D call TRBD1 (6 bases). Per the germline V gene, CDR1 is SGHTA and CDR2 is FQGTGA. The CDR3 runs to 14 residues. The V and J ends lost 1 base and 7 bases respectively, with 13 bases between them. The CDR3 region is CASSLNSRTAGYTF. In DNA form, the CDR3 reads TGTGCCAGCAGCTTAAATTCGAGGACAGCTGGCTACACCTTC. Variable domain in full (rest from reference TRBV7-3 and TRBJ1-2): GAGVSQTPSNKVTEKGKYVELRCDPISGHTALYWYRQSLGQGPEFLIYFQGTGAADDSGLPNDRFFAVRPEGSVSTLKIQRTERGDSAVYLCASSLNSRTAGYTFGSGTRLTVV.

The V gene is TRBV6-5, the J gene TRBJ1-1; the D gene is possibly TRBD1 (5 bases). Trimming shortened V by 2 bases and J by 4 bases, and 14 bases separated the two germline ends. The CDR3 extends over 15 amino acids. From germline, CDR1 is MNHEY and CDR2 SVGAGI. The CDR3 bases are TGTGCCAGCAGTTACGGTAAGGGGTGGAGCACTGAAGCTTTCTTT. Protein product: CASSYGKGWSTEAFF.

The table lists this clone with a count of one. The rearrangement joins TRBV19 to TRBJ2-7; D is perhaps TRBD1 (6 bases). Looked up from germline, CDR1 is LNHDA and CDR2 is SQIVND (reference sequence). The CDR3 is 14 amino acids. Between the trimmed V and J ends, which lost 3 bases and 2 bases, there was a span of 11 bases. The CDR3 reads CASSIIGQTYEQYF. Written as DNA, the CDR3 is TGTGCCAGTAGTATTATAGGACAGACCTACGAGCAGTACTTC.